The present TCR beta chain was sequenced within a study of Graves' ophthalmopathy and Graves' hyperthyroidism (dated by TCRdb to the late 2010s). For the study in its entirety: Peripheral blood samples were taken at the time of initial diagnosis, before any treatment was given. In roughly 6 hyperthyroidism patients, T-cell repertoires of thyroid tissue and blood were compared. The study used TCR beta repertoire signatures to distinguish Graves' ophthalmopathy from Graves' hyperthyroidism and to predict progression to ophthalmopathy. A discovery set of 90 to 100 patients (43 ophthalmopathy, 55 to 60 stable hyperthyroidism) was enrolled to explore V-J signatures distinguishing ophthalmopathy from hyperthyroidism. In total, 120 to 150 blood samples were TCR-sequenced: around 42 ophthalmopathy, some 72 hyperthyroidism and roughly 17 hyperthyroidism-to-ophthalmopathy patients. The independent validation cohort included approximately 19 hyperthyroidism patients plus 17 patients who later progressed from hyperthyroidism to ophthalmopathy. Following sampling, methimazole starting at 30 mg daily was administered to hyperthyroidism patients, and high-dose intravenous methylprednisolone was administered to ophthalmopathy patients.

Only a few counts were recorded for this clonotype. Its antigen is not yet known. Per-nucleotide qualities are absent, and no much larger clonotype sits a single base away. Ophthalmopathy patients were characterized by moderately to severely active disease, a Clinical Activity Score of at least 3, a NOSPECS grade of at least 4, and a disease duration under 3 months. Anyone with other autoimmune diseases, uncontrolled infections, pregnancy or lactation was excluded from the study. Clinical symptoms, serum thyroxine, TRAb, thyroid ultrasound and orbital computed tomography formed the basis of the diagnosis. Ficoll-Paque density gradient centrifugation was used to isolate PBMCs from 10 ml of fresh peripheral blood. Total RNA was extracted using Trizol reagent, and RNA quality was checked on an Agilent 2100 Bioanalyzer. TCR beta CDR3 regions were amplified from RNA transcripts for repertoire sequencing. A first-round RT-PCR used HTBI primers with the Qiagen OneStep RT-PCR kit, followed by a second-round multiplex PCR, size selection and purification. Libraries were sequenced paired-end with 100 bp reads on an Illumina HiSeq2000. Under the source paper's analysis protocol: Reads were processed with SOAPnuke, discarding reads with adapters, uncalled bases, mean Phred below 15, or no exact constant-primer or identifier match. COPE v1.2.5 was used to merge high-quality paired reads. Unique nucleotide sequences were defined as clonotypes and aligned to IMGT TRB V, D and J references using MiTCR v1.1. Only V-J combinations with frequency above 0.0001 were analysed, covering approximately 99% of repertoires. A TCR clonal expansion and chaos score per V-J combination was defined as the ratio of F50 clonal expansion to chaos observed in the TCRdist matrix. Welch's t-statistics and random forest were used to narrow the features down to about a dozen V-J combinations, which were then fed into a naive Bayes classifier. Thyroid-blood repertoire similarity was quantified with the Morisita-Horn index. In-frame beta chains were kept once TCRdb had trimmed the public reads at Q25 with fastp and called clones with MiXCR. One record per CDR3 amino acid sequence lists the most common genes and DNA. TCRdb's processing, not the study's, gives the V and J calls here. For this sample there are 600,000 to 700,000 distinct CDR3 sequences; approximately 39% appear just once. Of the sample, over 2.5% is held by the ten largest clones.

The CDR3 measures 14 amino acids from cysteine to phenylalanine. Kept here is only the CDR3 DNA, which spans 42 bases and is read in frame from base 1. Trimming takes 2 bases from V and 6 bases from J, and the germline ends sit 9 bases apart. Per the germline V gene, KGHDR is the CDR1 and SFDVKD is the CDR2. The research as a whole found: In validation, the model predicted ophthalmopathy progression with roughly 68% sensitivity and roughly 72% specificity; 12 predicted patients were CT-confirmed with GO in a median of around 6 months. Most of the expanded thyroid clonotypes with a frequency above 0.001 were also detected in blood, and it was suggested that the thyroid immune response may be reflected by blood repertoires. In cross-validation, the 13-signature model distinguished ophthalmopathy from stable hyperthyroidism with less than 90% sensitivity and over 81% specificity, while in the test set the corresponding values were around 79% and 71%. Sample size was not statistically predetermined, and group allocation was not concealed from the investigators.

Sequenced sample: peripheral blood. The clonotype originates from an adult man with Graves' ophthalmopathy. This receptor chain uses TRBV24-1 and TRBJ2-2, with an unclear D gene assignment. The CDR3 amino acid sequence is: CATSDSDLAGELFF. The DNA sequence is given as TGTGCCACCAGTGATTCCGACTTGGCCGGGGAGCTGTTTTTT.